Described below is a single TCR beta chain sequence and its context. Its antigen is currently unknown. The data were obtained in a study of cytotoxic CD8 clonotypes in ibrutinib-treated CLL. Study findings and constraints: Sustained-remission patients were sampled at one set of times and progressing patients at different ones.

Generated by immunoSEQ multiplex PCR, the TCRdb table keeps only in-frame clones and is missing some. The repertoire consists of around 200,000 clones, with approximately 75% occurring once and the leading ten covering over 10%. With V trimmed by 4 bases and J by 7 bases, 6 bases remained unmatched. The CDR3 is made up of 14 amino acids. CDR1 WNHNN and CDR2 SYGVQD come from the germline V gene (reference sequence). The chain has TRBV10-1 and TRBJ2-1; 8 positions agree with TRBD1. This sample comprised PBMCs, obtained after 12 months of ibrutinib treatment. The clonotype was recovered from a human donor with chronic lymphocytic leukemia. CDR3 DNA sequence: TGCGCCAGCAGTGTGGGACAGGTCCTGAATGAGCAGTTCTTC. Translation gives CASSVGQVLNEQFF.